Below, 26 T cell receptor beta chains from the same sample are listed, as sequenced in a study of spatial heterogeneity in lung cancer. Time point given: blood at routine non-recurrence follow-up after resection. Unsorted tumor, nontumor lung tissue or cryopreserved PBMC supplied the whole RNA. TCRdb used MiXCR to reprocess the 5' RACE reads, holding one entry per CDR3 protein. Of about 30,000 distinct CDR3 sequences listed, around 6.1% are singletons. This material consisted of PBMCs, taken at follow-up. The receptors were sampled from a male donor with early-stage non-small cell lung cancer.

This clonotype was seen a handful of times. CDR3 nucleotides: TGTGCCAGCAGTTTAAGTAACGGGGGGAACACTGAAGCTTTCTTT. This codes for CASSLSNGGNTEAFF. This rearrangement joins TRBV27 to TRBJ1-1, with D maybe TRBD1 (5 bases). The CDR3 contains 15 residues. Germline V gene sequence: CDR1 MNHEY, CDR2 SMNVEV (reference sequence). V was pared by 2 bases and J by 1 base, with 11 bases between.

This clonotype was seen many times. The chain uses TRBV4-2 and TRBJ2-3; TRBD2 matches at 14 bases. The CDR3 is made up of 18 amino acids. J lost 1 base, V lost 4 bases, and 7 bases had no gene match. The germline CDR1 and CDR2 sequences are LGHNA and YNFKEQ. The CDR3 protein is CASSRDPGLAGGTDTQYF. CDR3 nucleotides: TGTGCCAGCAGCCGAGACCCGGGACTAGCGGGAGGCACAGATACGCAGTATTTT.

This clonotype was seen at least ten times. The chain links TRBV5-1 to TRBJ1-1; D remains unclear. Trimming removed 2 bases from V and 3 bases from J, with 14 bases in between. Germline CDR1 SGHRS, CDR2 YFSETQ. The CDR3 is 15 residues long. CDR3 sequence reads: CASSFTPPVDTEAFF. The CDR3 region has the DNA TGCGCCAGCAGCTTCACCCCCCCTGTGGACACTGAAGCTTTCTTT.

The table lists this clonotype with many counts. The CDR3 DNA is TGCGCCAGCAGCTTGGTCCCTATAGCGGGGGGAACAGATACGCAGTATTTT. Translating gives CASSLVPIAGGTDTQYF. The chain joins TRBV5-1 to TRBJ2-3, with 10 positions matching TRBD2. V dropped 0 bases and J dropped 3; count of bases not matched to a gene: 7. This CDR3 is 17 amino acids long. Looked up from germline, CDR1 is SGHRS and CDR2 is YFSETQ.

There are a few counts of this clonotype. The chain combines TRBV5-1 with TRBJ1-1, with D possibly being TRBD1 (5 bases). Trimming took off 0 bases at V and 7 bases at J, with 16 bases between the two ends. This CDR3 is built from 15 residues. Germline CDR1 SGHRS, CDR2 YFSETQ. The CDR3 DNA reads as TGCGCCAGCAGCTTGGGCCTCGACCGGGGCGTTGAAGCTTTCTTT. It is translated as CASSLGLDRGVEAFF.

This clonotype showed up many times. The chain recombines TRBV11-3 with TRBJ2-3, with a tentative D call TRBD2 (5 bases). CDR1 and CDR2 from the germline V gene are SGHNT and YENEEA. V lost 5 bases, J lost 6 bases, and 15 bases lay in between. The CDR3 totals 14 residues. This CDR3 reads CASSPERVGDTQYF. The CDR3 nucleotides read TGTGCCAGCAGCCCCGAGAGGGTGGGTGATACGCAGTATTTT.

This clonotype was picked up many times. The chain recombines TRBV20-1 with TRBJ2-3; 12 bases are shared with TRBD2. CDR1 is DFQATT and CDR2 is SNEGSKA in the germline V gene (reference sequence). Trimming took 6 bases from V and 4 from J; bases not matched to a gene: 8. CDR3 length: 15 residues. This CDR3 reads CSAEPGLAGPDTQYF. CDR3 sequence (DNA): TGCAGTGCCGAACCGGGACTAGCGGGCCCAGATACGCAGTATTTT.

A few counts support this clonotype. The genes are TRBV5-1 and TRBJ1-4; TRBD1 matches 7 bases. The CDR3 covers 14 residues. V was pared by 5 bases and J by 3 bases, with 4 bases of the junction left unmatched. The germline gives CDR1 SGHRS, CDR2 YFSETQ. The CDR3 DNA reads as TGCGCCAGCAGTACCGGGACAGCTAATGAAAAACTGTTTTTT. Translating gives CASSTGTANEKLFF.

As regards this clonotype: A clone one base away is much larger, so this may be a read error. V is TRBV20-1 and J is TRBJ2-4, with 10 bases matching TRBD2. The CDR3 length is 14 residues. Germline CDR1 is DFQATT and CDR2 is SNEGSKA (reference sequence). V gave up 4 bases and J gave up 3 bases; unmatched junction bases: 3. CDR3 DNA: TGCAGTGCTAAACGGACTAGCGGCAAAAACATTCAGTACTTC. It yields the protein CSAKRTSGKNIQYF.

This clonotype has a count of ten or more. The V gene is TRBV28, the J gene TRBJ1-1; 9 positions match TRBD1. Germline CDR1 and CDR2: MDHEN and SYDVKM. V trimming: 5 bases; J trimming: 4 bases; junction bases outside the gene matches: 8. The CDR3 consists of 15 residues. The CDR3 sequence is CASSDRGTWGTEAFF. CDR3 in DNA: TGTGCCAGCAGTGACAGGGGGACCTGGGGCACTGAAGCTTTCTTT.

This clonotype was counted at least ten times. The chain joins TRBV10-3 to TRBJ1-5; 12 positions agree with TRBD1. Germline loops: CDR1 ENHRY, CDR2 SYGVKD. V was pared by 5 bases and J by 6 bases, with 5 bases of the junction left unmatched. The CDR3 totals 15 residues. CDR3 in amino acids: CAISPGTGGGQPQHF. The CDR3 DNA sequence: TGTGCCATCAGTCCCGGGACAGGGGGCGGTCAGCCCCAGCATTTT.

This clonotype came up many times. CDR3 nucleotides: TGTGCCAGCCCACAGTGGATGATGAACACTGAAGCTTTCTTT. Translating gives CASPQWMMNTEAFF. V gene TRBV18 combines with J gene TRBJ1-1; no firm D call. The CDR3 spans 14 residues. CDR1 is KGHSH, CDR2 LQKENI, per germline. The V end was cut by 8 bases, the J end by 0 bases, with 13 bases between. The entire variable domain, with the rest obtained from reference TRBV18 and TRBJ1-1, is as follows: NAGVMQNPRHLVRRRGQEARLRCSPMKGHSHVYWYRQLPEEGLKFMVYLQKENIIDESGMPKERFSAEFPKEGPSILRIQQVVRGDSAAYFCASPQWMMNTEAFFGQGTRLTVV.

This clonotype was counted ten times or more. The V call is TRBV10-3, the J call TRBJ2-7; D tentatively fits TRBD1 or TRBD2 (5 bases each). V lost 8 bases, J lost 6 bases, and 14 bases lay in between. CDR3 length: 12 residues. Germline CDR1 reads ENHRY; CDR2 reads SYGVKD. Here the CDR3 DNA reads TGTGCCATCGGCCGGGGCTCAGGCGAGCAGTACGTC. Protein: CAIGRGSGEQYV.

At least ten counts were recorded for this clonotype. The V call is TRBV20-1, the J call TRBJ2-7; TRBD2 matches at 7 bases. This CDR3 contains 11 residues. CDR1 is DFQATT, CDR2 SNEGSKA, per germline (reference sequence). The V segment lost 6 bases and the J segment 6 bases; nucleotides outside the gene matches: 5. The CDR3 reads CSATPGGEQYF. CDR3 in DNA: TGCAGTGCCACCCCGGGGGGCGAGCAGTACTTC.

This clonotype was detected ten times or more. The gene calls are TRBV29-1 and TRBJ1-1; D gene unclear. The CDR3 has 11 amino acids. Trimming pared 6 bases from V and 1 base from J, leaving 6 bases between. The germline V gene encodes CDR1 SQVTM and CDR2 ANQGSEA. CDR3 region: CSVDRNTEAFF. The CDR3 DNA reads TGCAGCGTAGATAGGAACACTGAAGCTTTCTTT. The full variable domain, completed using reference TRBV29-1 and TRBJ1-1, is SAVISQKPSRDICQRGTSLTIQCQVDSQVTMMFWYRQQPGQSLTLIATANQGSEATYESGFVIDKFPISRPNLTFSTLTVSNMSPEDSSIYLCSVDRNTEAFFGQGTRLTVV.

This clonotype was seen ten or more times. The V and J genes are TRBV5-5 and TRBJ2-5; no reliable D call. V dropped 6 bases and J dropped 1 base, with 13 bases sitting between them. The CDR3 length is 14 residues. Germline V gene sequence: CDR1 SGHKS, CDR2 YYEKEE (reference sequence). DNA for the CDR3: TGTGCCAGCAACGACGTGTGGGGCCAAGAGACCCAGTACTTC. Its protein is CASNDVWGQETQYF.

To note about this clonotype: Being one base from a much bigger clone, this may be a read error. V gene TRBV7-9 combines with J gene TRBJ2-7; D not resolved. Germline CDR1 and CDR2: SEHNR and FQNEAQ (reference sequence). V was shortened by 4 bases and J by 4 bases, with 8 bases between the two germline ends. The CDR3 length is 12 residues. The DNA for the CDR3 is TGTGCCAGCAGCTATTCCGTGTACGAGCAGTACTTC. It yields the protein CASSYSVYEQYF. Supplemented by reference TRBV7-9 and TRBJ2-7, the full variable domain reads DTGVSQNPRHKITKRGQNVTFRCDPISEHNRLYWYRQTLGQGPEFLTYFQNEAQLEKSRLLSDRFSAERPKGSFSTLEIQRTEQGDSAMYLCASSYSVYEQYFGPGTRLTVT.

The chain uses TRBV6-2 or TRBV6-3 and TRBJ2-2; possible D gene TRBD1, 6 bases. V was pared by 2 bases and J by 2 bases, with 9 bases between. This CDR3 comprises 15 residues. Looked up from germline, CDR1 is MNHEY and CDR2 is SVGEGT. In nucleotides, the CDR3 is TGTGCCAGCAGTTACGGGGGACAAAACACCGGGGAGCTGTTTTTT. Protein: CASSYGGQNTGELFF.

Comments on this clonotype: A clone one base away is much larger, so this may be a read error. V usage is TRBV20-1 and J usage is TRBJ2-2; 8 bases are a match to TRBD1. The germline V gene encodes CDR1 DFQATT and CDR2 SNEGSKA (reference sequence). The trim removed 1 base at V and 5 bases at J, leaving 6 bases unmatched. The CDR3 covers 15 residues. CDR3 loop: CSARVTGGWTGELFF. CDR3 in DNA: TGCAGTGCTAGAGTCACAGGGGGATGGACCGGGGAGCTGTTTTTT.

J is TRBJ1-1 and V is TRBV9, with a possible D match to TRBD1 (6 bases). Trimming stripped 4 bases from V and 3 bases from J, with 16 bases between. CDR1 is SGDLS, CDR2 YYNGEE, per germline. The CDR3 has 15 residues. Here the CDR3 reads CASSSSQGRDTEAFF. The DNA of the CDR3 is TGTGCCAGCAGCTCAAGCCAGGGGAGAGACACTGAAGCTTTCTTT.

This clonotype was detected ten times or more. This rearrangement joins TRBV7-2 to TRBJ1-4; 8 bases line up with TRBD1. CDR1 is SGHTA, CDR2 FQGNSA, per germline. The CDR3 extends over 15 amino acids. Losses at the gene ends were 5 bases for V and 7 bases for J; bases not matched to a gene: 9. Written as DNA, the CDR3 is TGTGCCAGCAGCCTCCCGACAGGGGCTCGTGAAAAACTGTTTTTT. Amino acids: CASSLPTGAREKLFF.

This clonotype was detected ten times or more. CDR3 in DNA: TGTGCCAGCAGCTCCCGGGACAGGGGCGACTATGGCTACACCTTC. As protein: CASSSRDRGDYGYTF. V and J are TRBV6-2 or TRBV6-3 and TRBJ1-2; the match to TRBD1 covers 10 bases. CDR1 is MNHEY and CDR2 is SVGEGT in the germline V gene. V lost 6 bases, J lost 3 bases, and 7 bases stayed unmatched. The CDR3 totals 15 residues.

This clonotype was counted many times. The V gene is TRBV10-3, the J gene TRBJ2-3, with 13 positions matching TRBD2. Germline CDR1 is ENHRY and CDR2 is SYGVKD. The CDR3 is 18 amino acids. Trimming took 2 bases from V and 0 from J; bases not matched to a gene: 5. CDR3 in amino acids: CAISEGTSGDHSTDTQYF. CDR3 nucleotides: TGTGCCATCAGTGAGGGGACTAGCGGGGACCACAGCACAGATACGCAGTATTTT.

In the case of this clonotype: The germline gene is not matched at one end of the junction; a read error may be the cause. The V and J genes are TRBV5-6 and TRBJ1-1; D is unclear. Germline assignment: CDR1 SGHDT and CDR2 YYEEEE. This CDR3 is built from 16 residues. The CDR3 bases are TGTGCCAGTAGCTCCTATCAGGACTGGTTCGTCGCTGAAGCTTTCTTT. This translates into CASSSYQDWFVAEAFF.

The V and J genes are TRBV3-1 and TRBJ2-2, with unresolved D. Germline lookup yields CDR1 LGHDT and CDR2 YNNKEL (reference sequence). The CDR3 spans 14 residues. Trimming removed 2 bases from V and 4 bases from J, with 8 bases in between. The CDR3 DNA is TGTGCCAGCAGCCAAAGATATAGCACCGGGGAGCTGTTTTTT. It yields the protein CASSQRYSTGELFF.

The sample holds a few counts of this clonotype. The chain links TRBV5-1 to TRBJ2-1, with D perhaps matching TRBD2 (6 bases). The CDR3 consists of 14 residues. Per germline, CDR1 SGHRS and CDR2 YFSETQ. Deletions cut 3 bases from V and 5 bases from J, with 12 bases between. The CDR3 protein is CASSSLATNNEQFF. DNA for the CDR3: TGCGCCAGCAGCTCCCTAGCGACAAACAATGAGCAGTTCTTC.